This T cell receptor (beta chain) comes out of a study of blood T cell repertoires in COVID-19. The wider study: PBMCs, B-cell-depleted T cells, or T cells provided the cDNA or gDNA that made up the material.

Repertoires were generated with immunoSEQ multiplex PCR, while TCRdb's copy carries only in-frame clones and drops some. Altogether fewer than 120,000 clones are present, 65% to 80% being singletons, with the ten largest covering more than 7.5%. This CDR3 has 16 amino acids. Germline V gene data show CDR1 as MNHNY and CDR2 as SVGAGI (reference sequence). Trimming shortened V by 4 bases and J by 0 bases, and 13 bases separated the two germline ends. This sequence joins TRBV6-6 and TRBJ1-3; D perhaps matches TRBD1 (5 bases). Source material: peripheral blood. The TCR sequence derives from a woman aged 55-75 years with acute or convalescent COVID-19. CDR3 DNA sequence: TGTGCCAGCAGTTGGGGGGACCCAAGCTCTGGAAACACCATATATTTT. It encodes CASSWGDPSSGNTIYF.